The next 5 T cell receptor beta chains were all read from a single sample in a study of blood T cells in healthy people across ages. A sample-barcoded 5' primer and a J-beta primer mix were used in a second PCR of about 7 to 12 cycles. Via MiXCR, TCRdb re-called the 5' RACE reads, giving one row per CDR3 protein. Among 500,000 to 650,000 distinct CDR3 sequences listed, about 29% were seen once. These data also featured in a second study, about T cells of mothers and their children.

Source material: blood. The receptors here all came from a boy aged 2 to 10 in good health.

This clonotype was observed a few times. The CDR3: CASSPIRSGTDTQYF. Here the CDR3 DNA reads TGTGCCAGCAGCCCGATTAGGAGCGGAACAGATACGCAGTATTTT. The chain has TRBV7-4 and TRBJ2-3, with D tentatively TRBD2 (5 bases). The V end lost 5 bases, the J end lost 3 bases, and 15 bases lay between the germline ends. Germline V gene sequence: CDR1 SGHVT, CDR2 SQSDAQ. The CDR3 has 15 residues. Full variable domain (missing parts from reference TRBV7-4 and TRBJ2-3): GAGVSQSPRYKVAKRGRDVALRCDSISGHVTLYWYRQTLGQGSEVLTYSQSDAQRDKSGRPSGRFSAERPERSVSTLKIQRTEQGDSAVYLCASSPIRSGTDTQYFGPGTRLTVL.

The CDR3 bases are TGCGCCAGCAGCTTGGTAGCAGGGGTAGAGACCCAGTACTTC. The encoded protein is CASSLVAGVETQYF. The rearrangement joins TRBV5-1 to TRBJ2-5; weak D call: TRBD1 (6 bases). The V end was cut by 0 bases, the J end by 4 bases, with 10 bases between. The CDR3 runs 14 residues. Germline assignment: CDR1 SGHRS and CDR2 YFSETQ.

This clonotype showed up just a few times. The chain links TRBV6-5 to TRBJ2-5; TRBD2 agrees at 15 bases. The DNA end is more similar to TRBJ2-1, so the J call may be wrong. CDR1 and CDR2 (germline): MNHEY, SVGAGI. The CDR3 has 18 residues. This CDR3 is CASSSPRTSGGEGNEQFF. In DNA, the CDR3 is TGTGCCAGCAGTTCGCCTCGGACTAGCGGGGGGGAGGGCAATGAGCAGTTCTTC.

There are a few counts of this clonotype. The genes are TRBV28 and TRBJ2-5, with D tentatively TRBD1 or TRBD2 (6 bases each). The J call may be faulty, since TRBJ2-1 better matches the DNA end. Germline assignment: CDR1 MDHEN and CDR2 SYDVKM. The CDR3 is 15 amino acids. The CDR3 nucleotides read TGTGCCAGCAGTTGGCCGGGGGCCTTTTACAATGAGCAGTTCTTC. Protein sequence: CASSWPGAFYNEQFF.

V gene TRBV29-1 combines with J gene TRBJ2-5; TRBD2 matches at 8 bases. The V gene's germline CDR1 is SQVTM and CDR2 ANQGSEA. This CDR3 region has 14 residues. J was trimmed by 4 bases and V by 3 bases; bases with no gene match: 7. The CDR3 here is CSVDLGREVETQYF. As DNA, the CDR3 is TGCAGCGTTGATCTAGGGCGGGAGGTAGAGACCCAGTACTTC.